This paragraph reports one TCR beta chain. What this receptor recognizes is not known. Base qualities are not recorded, but no much larger clone differs from it by a single base. The time point tag for this specimen amounts to: healthy volunteer bleed at 2 weeks. Total RNA was extracted from unfractionated whole blood that had been collected in Tempus Blood RNA tubes. Five or six healthy volunteers were used as TCR sequencing controls and were bled at day 0, 2 weeks and 6 weeks. Library generation was performed with RACE. The reads were generated on a NextSeq 500. Library preparation attached unique molecular identifiers to individual cDNA molecules for quantitative, reproducible TCR counting. The published analysis was carried out like this. Samples had a median of approximately 96,000 TCRs, with a range from 23,224 to 690,600. The Decombinator software suite was used to annotate the V, J and CDR3 of the TCR reads. To make PS versus PT1 abundance plots, every sample was subsampled to the same number of TCRs (28,000). TCRs were defined as expanded if absent before sensitization and observed at least eight times at the 2-week time point. TCRdb reran the public reads through fastp at Q25 and MiXCR, keeping productive beta chains. When rows share a CDR3 protein, they turn into one entry using the most common DNA and genes. These V and J calls rely on TCRdb rather than the paper's analysis. The sample records 85,000 to 95,000 distinct CDR3 sequences, approximately 8.2% of which are singletons. The ten largest clones add up to 2.9% of the sample.

This sample is part of a study of human T cells and chemical hapten exposure (dated by TCRdb to the early 2020s). Turning to the overall study: Libraries were pooled for sequencing, and variation in per-sample TCR yields was attributed mainly to small differences in library volumes within the pool. In alopecia patients, the study followed how the peripheral blood TCR repertoire changed in vivo over primary and secondary sensitization to diphenylcyclopropenone (DPC), a hapten. From each blood RNA sample, both TCR alpha and TCR beta chains were sequenced.

CDR1 and CDR2, looked up from the germline V gene, are MNHEY and SVGAGI. The CDR3 holds 17 amino acids from the cysteine to the phenylalanine. Just CDR3 DNA is preserved here, 51 bases in frame from base 1. At the junction V is shortened by 2 bases and J by 0 bases; bases outside the gene matches: 9. The investigation overall reported the following: Repeated subsampling changed both the strength of the expansion versus patch-test correlation and the threshold at which the correlation became significant. No change with DPC sensitization was found in the number of TCRs above 1 in 1000 frequency, and no evidence of global repertoire structure alterations was found.

The TCR originated in a female donor in good health. Some clones in this sample may be carry-over from other donors' samples. Input material: whole blood. The rearrangement combines TRBV6-5 with TRBJ1-1; TRBD1 aligns with 7 central bases. The DNA sequence is TGTGCCAGCAGTTACACACAACAGGGGACCATGAACACTGAAGCTTTCTTT. Its protein reads: CASSYTQQGTMNTEAFF.